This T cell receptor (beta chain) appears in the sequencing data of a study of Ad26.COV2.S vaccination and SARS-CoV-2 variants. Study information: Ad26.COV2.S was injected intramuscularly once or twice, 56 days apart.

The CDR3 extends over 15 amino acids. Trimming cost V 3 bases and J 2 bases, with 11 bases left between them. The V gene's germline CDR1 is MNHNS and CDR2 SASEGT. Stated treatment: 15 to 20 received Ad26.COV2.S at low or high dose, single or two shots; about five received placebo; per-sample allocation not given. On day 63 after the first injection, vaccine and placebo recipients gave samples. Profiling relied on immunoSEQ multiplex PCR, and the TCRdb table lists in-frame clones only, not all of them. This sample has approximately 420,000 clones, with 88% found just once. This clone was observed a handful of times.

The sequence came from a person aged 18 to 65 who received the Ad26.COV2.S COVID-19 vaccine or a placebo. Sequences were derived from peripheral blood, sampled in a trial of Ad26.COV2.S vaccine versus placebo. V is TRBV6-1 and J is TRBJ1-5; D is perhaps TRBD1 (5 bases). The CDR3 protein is CASSDYWGGNQPQHF. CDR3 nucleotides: TGTGCCAGCAGTGATTATTGGGGGGGCAATCAGCCCCAGCATTTT.